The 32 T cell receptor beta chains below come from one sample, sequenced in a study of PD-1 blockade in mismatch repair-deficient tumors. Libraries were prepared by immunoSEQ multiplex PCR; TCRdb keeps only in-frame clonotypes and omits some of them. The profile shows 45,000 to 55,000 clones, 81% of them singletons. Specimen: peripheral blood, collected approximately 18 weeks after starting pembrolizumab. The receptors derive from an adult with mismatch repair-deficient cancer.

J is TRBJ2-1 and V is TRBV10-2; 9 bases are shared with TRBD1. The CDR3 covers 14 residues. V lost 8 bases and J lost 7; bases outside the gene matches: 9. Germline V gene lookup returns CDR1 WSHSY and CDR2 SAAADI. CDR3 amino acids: CASVDRGYMNEQFF. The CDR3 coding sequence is TGCGCCAGCGTAGACAGGGGGTATATGAATGAGCAGTTCTTC.

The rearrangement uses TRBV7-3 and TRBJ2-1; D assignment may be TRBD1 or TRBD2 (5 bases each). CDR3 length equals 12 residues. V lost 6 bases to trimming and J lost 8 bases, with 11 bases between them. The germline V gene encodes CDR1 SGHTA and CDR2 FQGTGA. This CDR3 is CASSYLGDEQFF. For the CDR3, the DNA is TGTGCCAGCAGTTACTTGGGGGATGAGCAGTTCTTC.

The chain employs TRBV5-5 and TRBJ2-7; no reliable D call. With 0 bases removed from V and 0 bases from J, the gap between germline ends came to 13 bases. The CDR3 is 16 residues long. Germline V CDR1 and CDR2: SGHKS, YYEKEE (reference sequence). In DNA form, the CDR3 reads TGTGCCAGCAGCTTGGAACCGGCCACCGACTCCTACGAGCAGTACTTC. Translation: CASSLEPATDSYEQYF.

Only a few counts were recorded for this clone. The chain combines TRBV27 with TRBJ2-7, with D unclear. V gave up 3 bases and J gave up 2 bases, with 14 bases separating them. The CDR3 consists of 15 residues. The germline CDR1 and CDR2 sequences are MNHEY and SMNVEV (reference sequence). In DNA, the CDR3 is TGTGCCAGCAGTTTCAAACCCTACCCCCCCTACGAGCAGTACTTC. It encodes CASSFKPYPPYEQYF.

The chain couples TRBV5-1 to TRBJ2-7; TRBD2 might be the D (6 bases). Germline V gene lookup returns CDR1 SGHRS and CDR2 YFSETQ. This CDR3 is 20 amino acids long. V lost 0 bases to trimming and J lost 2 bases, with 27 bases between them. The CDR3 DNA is TGCGCCAGCAGCTTGGTAGCCTCGGTTTTAGTTCGGGCTAGCGCCTACGAGCAGTACTTC. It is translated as CASSLVASVLVRASAYEQYF. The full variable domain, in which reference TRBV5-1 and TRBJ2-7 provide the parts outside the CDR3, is KAGVTQTPRYLIKTRGQQVTLSCSPISGHRSVSWYQQTPGQGLQFLFEYFSETQRNKGNFPGRFSGRQFSNSRSEMNVSTLELGDSALYLCASSLVASVLVRASAYEQYFGPGTRLTVT.

CDR3 sequence (DNA): TGTGCCAGCAGCTTAGGGGGTTCAGCCTGGGCGACCCAGTACTTC. As protein: CASSLGGSAWATQYF. The genes are TRBV7-8 and TRBJ2-5; D uncertain. V dropped 1 base and J dropped 7 bases, with 16 bases sitting between them. CDR1 is SGHVS and CDR2 is FQNEAQ in the germline V gene. The CDR3 extends over 15 amino acids.

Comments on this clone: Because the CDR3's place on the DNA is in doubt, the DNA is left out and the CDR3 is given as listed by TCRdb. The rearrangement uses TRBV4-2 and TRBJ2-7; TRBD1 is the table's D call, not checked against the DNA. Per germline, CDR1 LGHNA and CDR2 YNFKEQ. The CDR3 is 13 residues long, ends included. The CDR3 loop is CASSQVGTGINIF.

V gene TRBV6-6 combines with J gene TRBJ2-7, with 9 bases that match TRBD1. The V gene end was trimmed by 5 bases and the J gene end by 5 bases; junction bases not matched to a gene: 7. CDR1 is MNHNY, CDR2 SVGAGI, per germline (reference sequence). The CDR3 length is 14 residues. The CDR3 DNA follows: TGTGCCAGCAGTAACGGACAGGGGAACCACGAGCAGTACTTC. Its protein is CASSNGQGNHEQYF.

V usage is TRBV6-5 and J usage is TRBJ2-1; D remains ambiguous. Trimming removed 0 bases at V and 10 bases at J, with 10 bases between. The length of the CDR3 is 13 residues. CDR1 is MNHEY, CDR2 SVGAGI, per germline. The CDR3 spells CASSYSPYGEQFF. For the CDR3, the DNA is TGTGCCAGCAGTTACTCCCCCTACGGGGAGCAGTTCTTC.

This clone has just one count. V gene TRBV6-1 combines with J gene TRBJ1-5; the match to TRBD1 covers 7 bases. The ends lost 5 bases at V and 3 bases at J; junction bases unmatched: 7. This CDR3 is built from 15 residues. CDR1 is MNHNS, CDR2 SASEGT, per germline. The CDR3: CASSSGTAANQPQHF. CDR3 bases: TGTGCCAGCAGTTCTGGGACAGCGGCCAATCAGCCCCAGCATTTT.

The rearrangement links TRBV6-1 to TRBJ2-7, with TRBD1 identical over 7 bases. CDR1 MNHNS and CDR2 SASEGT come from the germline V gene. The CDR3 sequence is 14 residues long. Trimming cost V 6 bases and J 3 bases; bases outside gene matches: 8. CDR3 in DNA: TGTGCCAGCAGAAGACAGGGAACAAGCTACGAGCAGTACTTC. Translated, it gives CASRRQGTSYEQYF.

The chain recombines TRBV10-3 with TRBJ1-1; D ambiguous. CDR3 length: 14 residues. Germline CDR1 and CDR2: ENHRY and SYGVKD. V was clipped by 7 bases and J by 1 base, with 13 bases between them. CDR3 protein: CAITPADSNTEAFF. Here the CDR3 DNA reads TGTGCCATCACCCCGGCCGATTCGAACACTGAAGCTTTCTTT.

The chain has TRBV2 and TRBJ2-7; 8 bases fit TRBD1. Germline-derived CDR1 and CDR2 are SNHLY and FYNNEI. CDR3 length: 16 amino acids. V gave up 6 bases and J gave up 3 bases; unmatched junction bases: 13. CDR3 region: CASSPSSRDRFYEQYF. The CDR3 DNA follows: TGTGCCAGCAGCCCAAGCTCCCGGGACAGGTTCTACGAGCAGTACTTC.

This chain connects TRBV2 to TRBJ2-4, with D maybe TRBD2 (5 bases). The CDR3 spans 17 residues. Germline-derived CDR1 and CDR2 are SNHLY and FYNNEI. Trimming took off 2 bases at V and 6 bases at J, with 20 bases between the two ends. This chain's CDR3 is CASSERGLPSVLNIQYF. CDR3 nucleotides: TGTGCCAGCAGTGAACGCGGGCTTCCCAGTGTCTTAAACATTCAGTACTTC.

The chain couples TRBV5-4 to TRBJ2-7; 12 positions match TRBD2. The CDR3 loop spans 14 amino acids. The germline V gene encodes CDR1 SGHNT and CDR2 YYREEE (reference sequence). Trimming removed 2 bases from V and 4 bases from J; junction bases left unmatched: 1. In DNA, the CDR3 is TGTGCCAGCAGCTTCGGGACTAGCGGGTACGAGCAGTACTTC. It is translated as CASSFGTSGYEQYF.

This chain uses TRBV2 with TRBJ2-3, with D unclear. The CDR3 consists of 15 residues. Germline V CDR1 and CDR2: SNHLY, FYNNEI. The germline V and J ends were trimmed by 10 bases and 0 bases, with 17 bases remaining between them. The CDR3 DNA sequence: TGTGCCACGACCGCGCTTACAGCAAGCACAGATACGCAGTATTTT. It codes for CATTALTASTDTQYF.

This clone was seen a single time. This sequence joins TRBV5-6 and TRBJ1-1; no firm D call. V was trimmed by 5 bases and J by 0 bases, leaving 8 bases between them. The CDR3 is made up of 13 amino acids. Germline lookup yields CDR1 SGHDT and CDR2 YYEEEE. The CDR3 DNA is TGTGCCAGCAGTTCCACCTTGAACACTGAAGCTTTCTTT. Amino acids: CASSSTLNTEAFF.

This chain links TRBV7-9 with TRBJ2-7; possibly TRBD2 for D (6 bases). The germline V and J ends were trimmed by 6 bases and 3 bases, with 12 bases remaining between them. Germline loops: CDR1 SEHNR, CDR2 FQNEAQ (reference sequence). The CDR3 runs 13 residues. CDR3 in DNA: TGTGCCAGCAGTCGTGGGACTGGCTACGAGCAGTACTTC. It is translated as CASSRGTGYEQYF.

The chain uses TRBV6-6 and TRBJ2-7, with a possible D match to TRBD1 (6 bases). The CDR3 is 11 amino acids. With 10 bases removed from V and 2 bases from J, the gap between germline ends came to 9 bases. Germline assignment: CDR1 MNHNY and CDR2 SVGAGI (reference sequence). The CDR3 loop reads CATRQAYEQYF. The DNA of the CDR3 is TGTGCCACCAGACAGGCCTACGAGCAGTACTTC.

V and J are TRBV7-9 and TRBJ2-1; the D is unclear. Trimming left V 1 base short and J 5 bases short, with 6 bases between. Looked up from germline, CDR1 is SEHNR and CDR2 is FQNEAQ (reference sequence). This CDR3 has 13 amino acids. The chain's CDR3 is CASSLGLDNEQFF. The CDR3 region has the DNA TGTGCCAGCAGCTTAGGACTGGACAATGAGCAGTTCTTC.

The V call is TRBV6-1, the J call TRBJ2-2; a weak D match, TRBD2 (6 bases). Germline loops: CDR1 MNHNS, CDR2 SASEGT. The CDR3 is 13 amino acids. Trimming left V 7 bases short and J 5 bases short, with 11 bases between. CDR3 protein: CASTARGTGELFF. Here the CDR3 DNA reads TGTGCCAGCACCGCCCGGGGGACCGGGGAGCTGTTTTTT.

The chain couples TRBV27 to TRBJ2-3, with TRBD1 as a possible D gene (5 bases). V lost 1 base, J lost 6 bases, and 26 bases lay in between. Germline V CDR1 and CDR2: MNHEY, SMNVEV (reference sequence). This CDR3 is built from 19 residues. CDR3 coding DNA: TGTGCCAGCAGTTTATTGAAACTGTTAGGCAGGGCGAATTTTGATACGCAGTATTTT. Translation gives CASSLLKLLGRANFDTQYF.

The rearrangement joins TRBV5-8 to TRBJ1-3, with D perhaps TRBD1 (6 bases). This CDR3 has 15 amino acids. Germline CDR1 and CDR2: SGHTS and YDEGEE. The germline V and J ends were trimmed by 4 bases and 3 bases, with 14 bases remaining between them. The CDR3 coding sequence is TGTGCCAGCAGCGACCGACAGGTTCGTGGAAACACCATATATTTT. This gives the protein CASSDRQVRGNTIYF.

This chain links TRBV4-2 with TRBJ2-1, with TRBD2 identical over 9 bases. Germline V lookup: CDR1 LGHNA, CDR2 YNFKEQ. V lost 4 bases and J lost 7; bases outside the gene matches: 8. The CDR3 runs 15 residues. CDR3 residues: CASSLQTSGLNEQFF. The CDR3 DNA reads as TGTGCCAGCAGCCTCCAGACTAGCGGATTAAATGAGCAGTTCTTC.

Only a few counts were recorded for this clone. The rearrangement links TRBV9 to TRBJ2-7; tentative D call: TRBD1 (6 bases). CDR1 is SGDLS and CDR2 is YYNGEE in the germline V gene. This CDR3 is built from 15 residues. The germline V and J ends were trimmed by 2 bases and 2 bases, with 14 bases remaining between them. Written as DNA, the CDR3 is TGTGCCAGCAGCGTCTCGGGACAACGAACCTACGAGCAGTACTTC. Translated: CASSVSGQRTYEQYF.

The CDR3 is CASSLRDRNQPQHF. For the CDR3, the DNA is TGTGCCAGCAGTCTCCGGGACAGGAATCAGCCCCAGCATTTT. The chain has TRBV6-1 and TRBJ1-5, with TRBD1 identical over 8 bases. This CDR3 has 14 residues. After removal of 5 bases from V and 4 bases from J, the junction contained 4 bases not matched to a gene. Germline V lookup: CDR1 MNHNS, CDR2 SASEGT.

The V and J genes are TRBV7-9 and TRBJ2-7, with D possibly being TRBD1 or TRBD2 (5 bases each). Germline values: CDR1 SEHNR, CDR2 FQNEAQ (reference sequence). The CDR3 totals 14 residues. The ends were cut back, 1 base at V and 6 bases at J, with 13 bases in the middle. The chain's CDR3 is CASSLGQGDLEQYF. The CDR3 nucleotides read TGTGCCAGCAGCTTAGGGCAGGGAGATCTCGAGCAGTACTTC.

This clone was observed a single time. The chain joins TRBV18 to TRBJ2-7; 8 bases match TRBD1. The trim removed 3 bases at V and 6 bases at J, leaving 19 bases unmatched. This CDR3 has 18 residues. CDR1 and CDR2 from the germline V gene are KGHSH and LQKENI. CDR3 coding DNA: TGTGCCAGCTCACCTACCCTGGGACAGGTTTCCCTTTTTGGCGAGCAGTACTTC. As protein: CASSPTLGQVSLFGEQYF.

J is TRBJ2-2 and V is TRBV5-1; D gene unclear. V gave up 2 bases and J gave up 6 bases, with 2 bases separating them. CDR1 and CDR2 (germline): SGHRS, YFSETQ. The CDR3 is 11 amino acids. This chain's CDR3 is CASSFSGELFF. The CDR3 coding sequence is TGCGCCAGCAGCTTCTCCGGGGAGCTGTTTTTT.

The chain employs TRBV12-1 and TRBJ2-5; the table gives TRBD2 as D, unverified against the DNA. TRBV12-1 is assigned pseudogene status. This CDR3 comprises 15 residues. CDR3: CASSPGLADQETQYF. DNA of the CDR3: TGTGCCAGCAGCCCCGGACTAGCGGACCAAGAGACCCAGTACTTC.

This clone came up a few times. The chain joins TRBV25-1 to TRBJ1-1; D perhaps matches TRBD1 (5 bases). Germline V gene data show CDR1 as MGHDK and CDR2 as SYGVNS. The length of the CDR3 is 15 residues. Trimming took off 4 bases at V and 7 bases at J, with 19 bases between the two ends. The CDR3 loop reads CASSGLHQGTSEAFF. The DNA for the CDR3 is TGTGCCAGCAGTGGCCTTCACCAGGGAACTAGTGAAGCTTTCTTT.

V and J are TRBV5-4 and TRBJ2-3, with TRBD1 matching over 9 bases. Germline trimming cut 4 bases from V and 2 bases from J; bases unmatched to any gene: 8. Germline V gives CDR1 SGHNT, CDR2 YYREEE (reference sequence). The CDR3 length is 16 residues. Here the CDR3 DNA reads TGTGCCAGCAGCAAGGCCGGGACAGGGCTCACAGATACGCAGTATTTT. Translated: CASSKAGTGLTDTQYF.